The rows below give T cell receptor beta chains drawn from one sample of a study of graft-versus-host responses after intestinal transplantation. Sequenced by immunoSEQ multiplex PCR; TCRdb stores in-frame clones only, minus some. The sample has around 110,000 clones; 90% are singletons. These receptors' antigens are unknown. The input for sequencing was unstimulated CD4+ T cells sorted from spleen or lymph node cells, taken before intestinal transplant. Receptors originate from a human donor who received an intestinal transplant. Each CDR3 is given with its conserved first and last residue. D genes are given only for firm matches. Rows may omit the clone size; those that give it use once, few, many or a size class.

abundance	v_gene	len	j_gene	d_gene	CDR3aa	CDR3nt
-	TRBV7-9	18	TRBJ2-5	TRBD2	CASSPGAAGGPLMETQYF	TGTGCCAGCAGCCCCGGGGCAGCGGGAGGGCCGCTCATGGAGACCCAGTACTTC
-	TRBV30	13	TRBJ1-5	-	CAWTTGSHQPQHF	TGTGCCTGGACCACAGGGAGCCATCAGCCCCAGCATTTT
-	TRBV5-5	17	TRBJ2-4	-	CASSLAIDGLAKNIQYF	TGTGCCAGCAGCTTGGCAATCGATGGGCTAGCCAAAAACATTCAGTACTTC
-	TRBV2	15	TRBJ1-1	-	CASSTPGTSSFGAFF	TGTGCCAGCAGCACACCGGGGACATCGTCTTTTGGGGCTTTCTTT
-	TRBV29-1	12	TRBJ1-2	-	CSVAGTFHGYTF	TGCAGCGTTGCCGGGACATTCCACGGCTACACCTTC
-	TRBV29-1	13	TRBJ2-3	-	CSVIKARGDTQYF	TGCAGCGTAATAAAGGCCCGGGGAGATACGCAGTATTTT
-	TRBV5-1	19	TRBJ2-3	TRBD2	CASSLVPLLAGAYTDTQYF	TGCGCCAGCAGCTTGGTCCCCCTACTAGCGGGGGCATACACAGATACGCAGTATTTT
-	TRBV5-4	15	TRBJ2-3	TRBD1	CASSLGRGLGDTQYF	TGTGCCAGCAGCTTGGGCAGGGGGCTGGGAGATACGCAGTATTTT
-	TRBV7-2	15	TRBJ1-5	TRBD1	CASSSGTGSNQPQHF	TGTGCCAGCAGCTCCGGGACAGGGAGCAATCAGCCCCAGCATTTT
few	TRBV5-6	15	TRBJ1-6	TRBD1	CASSSGQALYSPLHF	TGTGCCAGCAGCTCCGGACAGGCGCTATATTCACCCCTCCACTTT
-	TRBV5-1	16	TRBJ2-5	TRBD1	CASSLVGQGAQETQYF	TGCGCCAGCAGCTTGGTCGGACAGGGAGCCCAAGAGACCCAGTACTTC
few	TRBV6-5	12	TRBJ1-2	TRBD1	CASRRTGKGYTF	TGTGCCAGCAGACGGACAGGGAAAGGCTACACCTTC
-	TRBV11-2	15	TRBJ2-1	-	CASSLKDPGDNEQFF	TGTGCCAGCAGCTTAAAGGATCCCGGGGACAATGAGCAGTTCTTC
-	TRBV6-1	14	TRBJ1-1	TRBD1	CASRETGRSTEAFF	TGTGCCAGCAGAGAGACAGGGAGGAGCACTGAGGCTTTCTTT
-	TRBV7-9	13	TRBJ1-2	-	CASSLMGAGGYTF	TGTGCCAGCAGCTTAATGGGGGCAGGGGGCTACACCTTC
once	TRBV5-1	16	TRBJ2-3	TRBD2	CASSLRPSGRSDTQYF	TGCGCCAGCAGCTTGAGGCCAAGCGGGAGATCAGATACGCAGTATTTT